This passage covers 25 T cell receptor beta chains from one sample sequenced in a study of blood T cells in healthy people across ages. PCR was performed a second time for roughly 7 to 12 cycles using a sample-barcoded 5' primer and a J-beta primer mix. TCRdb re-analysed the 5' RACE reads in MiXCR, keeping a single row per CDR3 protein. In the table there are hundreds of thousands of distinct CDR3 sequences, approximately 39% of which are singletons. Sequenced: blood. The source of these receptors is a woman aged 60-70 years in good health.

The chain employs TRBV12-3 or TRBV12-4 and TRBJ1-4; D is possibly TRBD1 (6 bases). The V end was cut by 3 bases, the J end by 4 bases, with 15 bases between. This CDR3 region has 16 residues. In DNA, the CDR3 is TGTGCCAGCAGTTTGTTGGGGGCGCAGGATAATGAAAAACTGTTTTTT. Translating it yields CASSLLGAQDNEKLFF.

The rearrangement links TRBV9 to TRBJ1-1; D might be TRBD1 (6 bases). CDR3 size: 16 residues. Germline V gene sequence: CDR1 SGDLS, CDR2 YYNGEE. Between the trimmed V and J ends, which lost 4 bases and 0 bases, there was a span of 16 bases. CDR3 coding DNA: TGTGCCAGCAGCCCATTCCAGGGGATGTTGAACACTGAAGCTTTCTTT. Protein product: CASSPFQGMLNTEAFF.

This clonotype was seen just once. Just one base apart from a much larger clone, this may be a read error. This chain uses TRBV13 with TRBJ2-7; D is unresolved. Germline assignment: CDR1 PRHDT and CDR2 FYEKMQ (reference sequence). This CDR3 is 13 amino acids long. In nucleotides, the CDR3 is TGTGCCGGCAGCTCTGGCATTTCCTACGAGCAGTACTTC. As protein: CAGSSGISYEQYF. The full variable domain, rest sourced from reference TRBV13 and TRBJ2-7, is AAGVIQSPRHLIKEKRETATLKCYPIPRHDTVYWYQQGPGQDPQFLISFYEKMQSDKGSIPDRFSAQQFSDYHSELNMSSLELGDSALYFCAGSSGISYEQYFGPGTRLTVT.

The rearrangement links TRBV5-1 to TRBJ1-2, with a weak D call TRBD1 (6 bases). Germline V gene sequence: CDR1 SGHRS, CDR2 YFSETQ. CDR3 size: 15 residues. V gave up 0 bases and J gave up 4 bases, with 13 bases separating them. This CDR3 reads CASSLDQGRVYGYTF. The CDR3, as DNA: TGCGCCAGCAGCTTGGACCAGGGGCGGGTCTATGGCTACACCTTC.

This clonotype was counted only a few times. CDR3 residues: CASSPSRLAGSTDTQYF. The CDR3 DNA follows: TGTGCCAGCAGCCCGTCTAGACTAGCGGGGAGCACAGATACGCAGTATTTT. The chain links TRBV7-2 to TRBJ2-3; TRBD2 agrees at 11 bases. In germline, CDR1 is SGHTA, CDR2 FQGNSA. J was trimmed by 0 bases and V by 5 bases; bases with no gene match: 7. This CDR3 contains 17 residues. Together with reference TRBV7-2 and TRBJ2-3, the CDR3 gives the full variable domain: GAGVSQSPSNKVTEKGKDVELRCDPISGHTALYWYRQSLGQGLEFLIYFQGNSAPDKSGLPSDRFSAERTGGSVSTLTIQRTQQEDSAVYLCASSPSRLAGSTDTQYFGPGTRLTVL.

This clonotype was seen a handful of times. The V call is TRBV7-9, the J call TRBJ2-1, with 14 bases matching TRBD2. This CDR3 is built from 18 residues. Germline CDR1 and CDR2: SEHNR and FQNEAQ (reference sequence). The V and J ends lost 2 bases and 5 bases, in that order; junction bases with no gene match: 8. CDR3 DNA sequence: TGTGCCAGCAGCTTACAGGGACTAGCGGGAGAGGTCGACAATGAGCAGTTCTTC. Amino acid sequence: CASSLQGLAGEVDNEQFF.

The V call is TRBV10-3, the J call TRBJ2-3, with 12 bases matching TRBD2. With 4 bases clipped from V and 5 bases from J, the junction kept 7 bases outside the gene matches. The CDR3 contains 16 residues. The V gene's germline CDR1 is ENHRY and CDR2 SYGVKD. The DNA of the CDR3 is TGTGCCATCAGTGGAGAGACTAGCGGGAGTGTAGATACGCAGTATTTT. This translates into CAISGETSGSVDTQYF.

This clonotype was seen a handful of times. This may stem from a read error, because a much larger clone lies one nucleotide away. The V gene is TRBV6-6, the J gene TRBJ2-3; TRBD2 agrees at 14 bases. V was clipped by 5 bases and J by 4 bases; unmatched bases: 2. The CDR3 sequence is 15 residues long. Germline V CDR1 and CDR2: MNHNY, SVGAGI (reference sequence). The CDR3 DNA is TGTGCCAGCAGTCGGACTAGCGGGGGGCCAGATACGCAGTATTTT. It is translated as CASSRTSGGPDTQYF.

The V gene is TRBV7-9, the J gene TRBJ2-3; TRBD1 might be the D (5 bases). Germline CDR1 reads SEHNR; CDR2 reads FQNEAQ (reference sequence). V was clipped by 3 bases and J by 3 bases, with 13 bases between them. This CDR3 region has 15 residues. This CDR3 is CASSLGQAGTDTQYF. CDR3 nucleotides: TGTGCCAGCAGCTTGGGCCAAGCAGGGACAGATACGCAGTATTTT.

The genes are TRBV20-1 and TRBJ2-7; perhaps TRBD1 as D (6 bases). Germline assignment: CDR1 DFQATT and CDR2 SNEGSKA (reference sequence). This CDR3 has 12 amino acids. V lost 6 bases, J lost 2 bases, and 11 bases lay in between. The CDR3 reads CSATQGPYEQYF. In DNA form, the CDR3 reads TGCAGTGCAACACAGGGACCCTACGAGCAGTACTTC.

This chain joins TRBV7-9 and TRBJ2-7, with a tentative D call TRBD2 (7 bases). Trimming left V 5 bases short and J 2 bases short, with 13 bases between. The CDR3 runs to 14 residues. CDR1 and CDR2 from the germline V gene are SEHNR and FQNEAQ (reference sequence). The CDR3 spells CASSRGGVAYEQYF. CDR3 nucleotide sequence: TGTGCCAGCAGCCGAGGGGGGGTGGCCTACGAGCAGTACTTC.

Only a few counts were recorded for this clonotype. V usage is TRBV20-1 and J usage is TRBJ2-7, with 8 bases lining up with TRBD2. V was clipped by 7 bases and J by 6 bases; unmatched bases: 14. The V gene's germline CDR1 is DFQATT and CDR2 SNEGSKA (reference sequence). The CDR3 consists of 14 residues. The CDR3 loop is CSVQTATGGAEQYF. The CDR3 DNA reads TGCAGTGTCCAAACCGCTACGGGAGGGGCCGAGCAGTACTTC.

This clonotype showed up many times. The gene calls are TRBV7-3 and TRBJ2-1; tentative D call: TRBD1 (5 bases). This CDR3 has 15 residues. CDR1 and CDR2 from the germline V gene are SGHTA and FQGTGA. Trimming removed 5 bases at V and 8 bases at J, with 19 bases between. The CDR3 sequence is CASSTRGQGVDEQFF. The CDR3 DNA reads TGTGCCAGCAGCACGCGTGGGCAGGGTGTGGATGAGCAGTTCTTC.

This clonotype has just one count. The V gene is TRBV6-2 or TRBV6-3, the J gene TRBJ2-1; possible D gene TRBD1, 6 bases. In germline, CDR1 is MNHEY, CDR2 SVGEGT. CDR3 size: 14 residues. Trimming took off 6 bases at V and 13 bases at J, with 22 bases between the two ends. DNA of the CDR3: TGTGCCAGCAGCCGACAGGACGTTGTCGGGACCCAGTTCTTC. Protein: CASSRQDVVGTQFF.

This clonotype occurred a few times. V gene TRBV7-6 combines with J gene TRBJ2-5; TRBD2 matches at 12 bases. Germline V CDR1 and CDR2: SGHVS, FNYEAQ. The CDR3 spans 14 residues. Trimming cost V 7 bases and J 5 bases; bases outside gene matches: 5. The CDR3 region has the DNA TGTGCCAGCACCCGACTAGCGGGGGTGGAGACCCAGTACTTC. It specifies CASTRLAGVETQYF. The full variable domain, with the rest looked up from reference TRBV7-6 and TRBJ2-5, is GAGVSQSPRYKVTKRGQDVALRCDPISGHVSLYWYRQALGQGPEFLTYFNYEAQQDKSGLPNDRFSAERPEGSISTLTIQRTEQRDSAMYRCASTRLAGVETQYFGPGTRLLVL.

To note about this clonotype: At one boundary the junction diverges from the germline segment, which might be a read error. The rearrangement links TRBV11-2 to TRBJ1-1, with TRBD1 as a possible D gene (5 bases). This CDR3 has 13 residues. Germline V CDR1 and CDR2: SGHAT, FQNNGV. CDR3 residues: CASSLGSGTETFF. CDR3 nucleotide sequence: TGTGCCAGCAGCTTAGGTTCTGGGACTGAAACTTTCTTT.

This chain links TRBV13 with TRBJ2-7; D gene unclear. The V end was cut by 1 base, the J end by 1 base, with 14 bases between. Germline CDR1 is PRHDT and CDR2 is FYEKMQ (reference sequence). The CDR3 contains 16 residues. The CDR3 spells CASSLVGFGPSYEQYF. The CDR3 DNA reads TGTGCCAGCAGCTTAGTGGGGTTTGGACCGTCCTACGAGCAGTACTTC.

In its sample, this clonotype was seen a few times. The DNA of the CDR3 is TGTGCCAGCAGTTACTCTCCTAGCGTCACGAACTACAATGAGCAGTTCTTC. As protein: CASSYSPSVTNYNEQFF. The genes are TRBV6-2 or TRBV6-3 and TRBJ2-1; D may be TRBD2 (6 bases). Trimming pared 0 bases from V and 3 bases from J, leaving 15 bases between. CDR1 and CDR2 (germline): MNHEY, SVGEGT. This CDR3 spans 17 amino acids.

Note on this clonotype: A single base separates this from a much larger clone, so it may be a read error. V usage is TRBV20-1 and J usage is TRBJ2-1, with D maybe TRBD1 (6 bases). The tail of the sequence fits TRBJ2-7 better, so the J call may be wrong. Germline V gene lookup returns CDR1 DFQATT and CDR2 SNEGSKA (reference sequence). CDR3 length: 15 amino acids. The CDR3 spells CSARDPQGGFDEQYF. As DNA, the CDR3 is TGCAGTGCTAGAGATCCCCAAGGGGGTTTCGACGAGCAGTACTTC.

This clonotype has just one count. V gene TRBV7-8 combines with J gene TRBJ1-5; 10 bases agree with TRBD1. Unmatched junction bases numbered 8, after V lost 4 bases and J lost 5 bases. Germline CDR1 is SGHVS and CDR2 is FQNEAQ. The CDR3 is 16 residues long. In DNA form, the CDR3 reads TGTGCCAGCAGCTCCTCCGGACAGGGGGAAGATCAGCCCCAGCATTTT. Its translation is CASSSSGQGEDQPQHF.

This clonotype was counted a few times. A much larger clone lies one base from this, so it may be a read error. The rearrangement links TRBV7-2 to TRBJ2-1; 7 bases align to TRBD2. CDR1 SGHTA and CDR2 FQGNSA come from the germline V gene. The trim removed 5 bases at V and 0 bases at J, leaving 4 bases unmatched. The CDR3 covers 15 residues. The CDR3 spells CASSQAGDSYNEQFF. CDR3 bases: TGTGCCAGCAGCCAGGCGGGGGACTCCTACAATGAGCAGTTCTTC.

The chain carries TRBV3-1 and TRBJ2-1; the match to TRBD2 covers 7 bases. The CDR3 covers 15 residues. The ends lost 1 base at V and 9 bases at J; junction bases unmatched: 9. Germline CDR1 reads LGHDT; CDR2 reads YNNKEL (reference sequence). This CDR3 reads CASSQVLKLASEQFF. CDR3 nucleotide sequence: TGTGCCAGCAGCCAAGTCCTTAAACTAGCGAGTGAGCAGTTCTTC.

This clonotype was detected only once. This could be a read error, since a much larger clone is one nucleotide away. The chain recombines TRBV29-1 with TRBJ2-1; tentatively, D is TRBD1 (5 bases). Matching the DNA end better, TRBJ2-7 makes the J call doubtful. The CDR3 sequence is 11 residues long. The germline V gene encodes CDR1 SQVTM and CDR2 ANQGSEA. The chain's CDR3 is CSVAGYNEQYF. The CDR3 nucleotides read TGCAGCGTCGCAGGGTACAATGAGCAGTACTTC.

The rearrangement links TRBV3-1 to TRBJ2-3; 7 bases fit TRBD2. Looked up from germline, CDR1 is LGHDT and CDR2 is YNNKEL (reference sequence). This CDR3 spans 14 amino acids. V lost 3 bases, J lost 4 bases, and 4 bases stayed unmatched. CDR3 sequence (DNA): TGTGCCAGCAGCCATGATCGGGAGGCAGATACGCAGTATTTT. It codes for CASSHDREADTQYF.

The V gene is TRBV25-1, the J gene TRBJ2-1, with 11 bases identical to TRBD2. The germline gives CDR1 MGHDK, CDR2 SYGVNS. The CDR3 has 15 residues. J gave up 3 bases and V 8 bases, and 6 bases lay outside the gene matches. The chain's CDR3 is CASLPTSGSYNEQFF. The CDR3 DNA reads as TGTGCCAGCTTGCCAACTAGCGGGAGCTACAATGAGCAGTTCTTC.